What follows are 9 T cell receptor beta chains derived from one specimen sequenced in a study of identical twins (dated by TCRdb to about 2016). Library preparation used 5' RACE. Sequencing used an Illumina HiSeq 2000. Through fastp at Q25 and MiXCR, TCRdb rebuilt clones from the public reads, retaining in-frame beta chains. Here each entry gathers all rows of one CDR3 protein and keeps the most common genes and DNA. The sample has about 530,000 distinct CDR3 sequences on record, 15% of them singletons. The ten largest clonotypes hold 0.44% of the sample. These data were also reused for a study on yellow fever vaccine responses in identical twins.

The sequencing sample was made of CD4+ T cells sorted from blood. The receptor set was obtained from a woman aged 18-30 years in good health.

The chain combines TRBV28 with TRBJ2-3; D is possibly TRBD2 (6 bases). CDR1 and CDR2 (germline): MDHEN, SYDVKM. V gave up 3 bases and J gave up 14 bases, with 15 bases separating them. This CDR3 contains 12 residues. The CDR3 loop reads CASSFPGLHRYF. Written as DNA, the CDR3 is TGTGCCAGCAGTTTCCCCGGACTACATAGGTATTTT. Full variable domain (rest looked up from reference TRBV28 and TRBJ2-3): DVKVTQSSRYLVKRTGEKVFLECVQDMDHENMFWYRQDPGLGLRLIYFSYDVKMKEKGDIPEGYSVSREKKERFSLILESASTNQTSMYLCASSFPGLHRYFGPGTRLTVL.

This clonotype was counted a few times. The chain couples TRBV25-1 to TRBJ2-5; 10 bases match TRBD2. V was clipped by 5 bases and J by 4 bases; unmatched bases: 13. The CDR3 is 17 residues long. Germline CDR1 and CDR2: MGHDK and SYGVNS. CDR3 coding DNA: TGTGCCAGCAGTCCACCCGAGCGGGGGGGCTGGGGAGAGACCCAGTACTTC. It codes for CASSPPERGGWGETQYF.

The chain recombines TRBV20-1 with TRBJ2-1; 13 bases are shared with TRBD2. Germline CDR1 reads DFQATT; CDR2 reads SNEGSKA (reference sequence). The CDR3 totals 18 residues. V lost 6 bases, J lost 7 bases, and 18 bases stayed unmatched. The CDR3 DNA sequence: TGCAGTGCCCCGGGACTAGCGGGACTGATCTACGGCTTTAATGAGCAGTTCTTC. It translates to CSAPGLAGLIYGFNEQFF.

The CDR3 here is CASSPRDRAVSTEAFF. The CDR3 DNA sequence: TGCGCCAGCAGCCCCCGGGACAGGGCGGTTTCGACTGAAGCTTTCTTT. J is TRBJ1-1 and V is TRBV5-1; TRBD1 matches 9 bases. CDR3 length equals 16 residues. V shed 4 bases, J shed 5 bases, and the junction held 12 bases outside the gene matches. Per the germline V gene, CDR1 is SGHRS and CDR2 is YFSETQ.

This clonotype occurred a few times. The genes are TRBV7-9 and TRBJ2-1, with a possible D match to TRBD2 (6 bases). Germline-derived CDR1 and CDR2 are SEHNR and FQNEAQ (reference sequence). With 2 bases removed from V and 7 bases from J, the gap between germline ends came to 15 bases. The CDR3 covers 15 residues. CDR3 in amino acids: CASSLPGRPLNEQFF. CDR3 in DNA: TGTGCCAGCAGCTTACCCGGGAGACCCTTAAATGAGCAGTTCTTC.

This clonotype was counted only a few times. This sequence joins TRBV5-1 and TRBJ2-7; D is ambiguous. From germline, CDR1 is SGHRS and CDR2 YFSETQ. The CDR3 has 13 amino acids. Trimming pared 0 bases from V and 0 bases from J, leaving 4 bases between. The chain's CDR3 is CASSLAISYEQYF. In DNA form, the CDR3 reads TGCGCCAGCAGCTTGGCTATCTCCTACGAGCAGTACTTC.

In its sample, this clonotype was seen a few times. The rearrangement links TRBV12-3 or TRBV12-4 to TRBJ2-6; a weak D match, TRBD1 (6 bases). The V gene lost 6 bases and the J gene lost 0 bases, with 9 bases spanning the gap. This CDR3 comprises 15 residues. The CDR3 protein is CASRMTGSGANVLTF. The CDR3 DNA sequence: TGTGCCAGCAGGATGACAGGCTCTGGGGCCAACGTCCTGACTTTC.

This clonotype was seen repeatedly, ten times or more. V gene TRBV12-3 or TRBV12-4 combines with J gene TRBJ2-3, with 7 bases fitting TRBD1. J lost 1 base, V lost 2 bases, and 3 bases had no gene match. The length of the CDR3 is 15 residues. As DNA, the CDR3 is TGTGCCAGCAGTTTACGGACAGGTGGCACAGATACGCAGTATTTT. It encodes CASSLRTGGTDTQYF.

The chain joins TRBV20-1 to TRBJ1-2, with D tentatively TRBD1 (6 bases). V gave up 0 bases and J gave up 2 bases, with 16 bases separating them. Germline V gives CDR1 DFQATT, CDR2 SNEGSKA (reference sequence). The CDR3 length is 16 residues. CDR3 sequence (DNA): TGCAGTGCTAGAGATTGGCAACAGGGTTCCAACTATGGCTACACCTTC. This encodes CSARDWQQGSNYGYTF.